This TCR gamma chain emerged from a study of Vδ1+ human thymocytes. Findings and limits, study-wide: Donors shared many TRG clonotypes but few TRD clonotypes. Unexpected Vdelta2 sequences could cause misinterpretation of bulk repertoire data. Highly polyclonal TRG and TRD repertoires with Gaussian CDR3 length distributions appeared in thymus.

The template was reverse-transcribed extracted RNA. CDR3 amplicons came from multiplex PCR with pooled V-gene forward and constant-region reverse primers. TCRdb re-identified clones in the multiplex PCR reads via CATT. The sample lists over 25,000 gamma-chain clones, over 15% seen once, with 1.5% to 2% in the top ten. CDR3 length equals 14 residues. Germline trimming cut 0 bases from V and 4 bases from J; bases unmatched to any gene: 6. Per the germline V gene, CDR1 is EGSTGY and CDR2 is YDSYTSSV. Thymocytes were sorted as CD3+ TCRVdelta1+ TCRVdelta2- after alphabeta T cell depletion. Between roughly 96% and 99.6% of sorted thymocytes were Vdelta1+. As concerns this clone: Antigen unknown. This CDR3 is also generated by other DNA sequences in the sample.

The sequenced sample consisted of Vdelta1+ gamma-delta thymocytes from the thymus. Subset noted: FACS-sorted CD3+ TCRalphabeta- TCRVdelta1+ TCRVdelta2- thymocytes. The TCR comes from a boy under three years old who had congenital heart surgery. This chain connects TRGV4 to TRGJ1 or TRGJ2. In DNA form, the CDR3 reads TGTGCCACCTGGGATGGGCTCGGGTATTATAAGAAACTCTTT. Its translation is CATWDGLGYYKKLF.